The text below deals with one T cell receptor (beta chain). As yet, its antigen is unknown. V dropped 2 bases and J dropped 0 bases, with 14 bases sitting between them. CDR3 length equals 16 residues. Germline lookup yields CDR1 MNHNS and CDR2 SASEGT. These data come from a study of shared clonotypes between healthy human individuals. Terminally differentiated effector memory CD45RA+ cells were excluded from the naive CD8 cells, which were CD45RO-negative and positively selected for CCR7. Findings and caveats of the study: Naive subsets usually exceeded memory subsets in estimated richness.

The authors distributed each subset's genomic DNA evenly over several immunoSEQ plates. The table came from immunoSEQ multiplex PCR; TCRdb's copy has only in-frame clones and leaves some out. The sample has approximately 840,000 clones, about 96% seen once. The chain couples TRBV6-1 to TRBJ2-7; D is ambiguous. This receptor was taken from a man younger than 45 in good health. Sequenced input: naive CD8+ T cells sorted from blood. The CDR3 loop reads CASSEIESPSSYEQYF. CDR3 DNA: TGTGCCAGCAGTGAAATAGAATCCCCGAGCTCCTACGAGCAGTACTTC.